This TCR beta chain was sequenced during a study of response to subunit inactivated influenza vaccine. Each CDR3 protein is one row after TCRdb ran MiXCR on the RT-PCR reads. The sample holds fewer than 700,000 distinct CDR3 sequences, around 13% seen once. CDR1 and CDR2 from the germline V gene are DFQATT and SNEGSKA (reference sequence). Trimming pared 2 bases from V and 5 bases from J, leaving 20 bases between. This CDR3 has 16 amino acids. This clonotype was counted many times. The sequence was obtained from a man aged 50 to 59 who received an inactivated influenza vaccine. Sequenced material: PBMCs from blood, taken about 40 days after vaccination. The chain couples TRBV20-1 to TRBJ2-3; D is unresolved. In nucleotides, the CDR3 is TGCAGTGCTAGAATCAGAAAAAAGATATTTGGAGATACGCAGTATTTT. It translates to CSARIRKKIFGDTQYF.